This T cell receptor beta chain was documented in a study of blood T cell repertoires in COVID-19. Looking at the study overall: The study drew acute and convalescent COVID-19 samples from the United States, Italy and Spain.

Sequenced by immunoSEQ multiplex PCR; TCRdb stores in-frame clones only, minus some. The sample contains some 180,000 clones, roughly nine tenths of which appear only once. CDR1 and CDR2 (germline): KGHDR, SFDVKD. With 4 bases removed from V and 3 bases from J, the gap between germline ends came to 11 bases. This CDR3 contains 15 residues. This receptor was taken from a man in his 70s with active or convalescent COVID-19. Sequencing was performed on peripheral blood. The V call is TRBV24-1, the J call TRBJ2-2, with D possibly being TRBD1 (6 bases). CDR3 bases: TGTGCCACCAGTGACAAACAGGGCGACACCGGGGAGCTGTTTTTT. It specifies CATSDKQGDTGELFF.